This TCR beta chain originates from a study of OX40 agonist ivuxolimab in advanced cancers. On the study more broadly: Clinicians treated patients with ivuxolimab, an agonistic anti-OX40 (CD134) antibody. Over 30% of patients had received prior checkpoint inhibitor therapy.

The V and J ends lost 6 bases and 2 bases respectively, with 8 bases between them. Germline V gives CDR1 MNHNY, CDR2 SVGAGI (reference sequence). The CDR3 covers 12 residues. The assay was immunoSEQ multiplex PCR, and TCRdb's table has in-frame clones only and misses some. The sample shows some 16,000 clones, roughly 79% of them seen only once. The TCR originated in an adult with an advanced solid tumor such as melanoma, head and neck, liver or kidney cancer. The chain combines TRBV6-6 with TRBJ2-7; no clear D. The starting material was CD4+ or CD8+ T cells sorted from blood, obtained in a trial of the OX40 agonist ivuxolimab. CDR3 residues: CASSQEAYEQYF. In DNA, the CDR3 is TGTGCCAGCAGCCAAGAAGCCTACGAGCAGTACTTC.